The entry that follows covers one TCR beta chain sequence. This entry belongs to a study of blood T cells in healthy people across ages. A second about 7 to 12 cycle PCR used barcoded and J-beta primers. Each CDR3 protein gets one entry after TCRdb re-called the 5' RACE reads with MiXCR. Seen here are over 1.5 million distinct CDR3 sequences, roughly 52% observed once, and the top ten hold roughly 2.1%. Germline values: CDR1 LGHDT, CDR2 YNNKEL (reference sequence). The CDR3 is 14 residues long. The V gene lost 3 bases and the J gene lost 3 bases, with 11 bases spanning the gap. Sequencing input: blood. The chain couples TRBV3-1 to TRBJ1-2; D perhaps matches TRBD1 (5 bases). The origin of this receptor is a woman in her thirties or forties in good health. The CDR3 nucleotides are TGTGCCAGCAGCCATGAGCGAGGGGACTATGGCTACACCTTC. This encodes CASSHERGDYGYTF.